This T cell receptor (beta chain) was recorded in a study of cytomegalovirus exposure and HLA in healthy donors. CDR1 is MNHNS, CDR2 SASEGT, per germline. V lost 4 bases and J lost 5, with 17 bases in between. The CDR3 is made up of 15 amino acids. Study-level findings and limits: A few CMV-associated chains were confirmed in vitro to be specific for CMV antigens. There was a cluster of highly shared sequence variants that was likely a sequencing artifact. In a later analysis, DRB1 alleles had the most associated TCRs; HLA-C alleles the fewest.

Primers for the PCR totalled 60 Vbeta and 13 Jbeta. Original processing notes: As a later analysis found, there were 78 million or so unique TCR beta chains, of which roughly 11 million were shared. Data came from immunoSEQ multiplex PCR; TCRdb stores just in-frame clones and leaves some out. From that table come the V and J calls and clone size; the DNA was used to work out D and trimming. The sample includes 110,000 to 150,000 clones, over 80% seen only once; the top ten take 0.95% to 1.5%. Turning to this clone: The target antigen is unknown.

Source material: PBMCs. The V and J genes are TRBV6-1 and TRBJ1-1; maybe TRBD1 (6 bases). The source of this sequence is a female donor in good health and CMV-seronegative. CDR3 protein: CASSALARGNTEAFF. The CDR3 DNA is TGTGCCAGCAGTGCATTAGCGAGGGGGAATACTGAAGCTTTCTTT.